This T cell receptor (beta chain) was observed in a study of Ad26.COV2.S vaccination and SARS-CoV-2 variants. Overall study context: In the COV1001 trial, the donor was in the Ad26.COV2.S arm. General study results and limits: Vaccine and placebo recipients had comparable breadth of non-spike TCRs. Quantification of TCR breadth and depth may have yielded underestimates of total T cell responses.

Treatment in this sample: 15 to 20 received Ad26.COV2.S at low or high dose, single or two shots; 5 received placebo; per-sample allocation not given. Sampling occurred on day 63 after the first vaccine or placebo injection. On this clone: No antigen is known for it.

Using immunoSEQ multiplex PCR, the repertoire was profiled, and TCRdb retains in-frame clones only, with some absent. The table lists roughly 700,000 clones, roughly 90% of them singletons, with roughly 1.5% in the top ten. Germline loops: CDR1 LGHDT, CDR2 YNNKEL (reference sequence). V was clipped by 5 bases and J by 5 bases; unmatched bases: 19. The CDR3 contains 20 residues. The receptor was isolated from a person between 18 and 60 years old who received the Ad26.COV2.S COVID-19 vaccine or a placebo. This chain connects TRBV3-1 (or the pseudogene TRBV3-2) to TRBJ2-5; 14 bases agree with TRBD2. The material was peripheral blood, obtained in a trial of Ad26.COV2.S vaccine versus placebo. The CDR3 here is CASSSPVPPGLAGVLETQYF. CDR3 nucleotides: TGTGCCAGCAGCTCTCCCGTACCCCCGGGACTAGCGGGGGTATTGGAGACCCAGTACTTC.